Each of the 5 T cell receptor beta chains below was sequenced from the same sample in a study of T cells after posttransplantation cyclophosphamide. Control samples came 1 year after myeloablative marrow transplants with methotrexate plus calcineurin inhibitor. Generated by immunoSEQ multiplex PCR, the TCRdb table keeps only in-frame clones and is missing some. The top ten hold 8.2% of the sample, which has 20,000 to 25,000 clones, approximately 88% seen once. The sequenced sample was PBMCs, obtained after an allogeneic stem cell transplant with a calcineurin inhibitor and methotrexate. The receptors were sampled from a female patient aged 50-59 years who received an allogeneic stem cell transplant from an unrelated donor, was CMV-positive, and had chronic GVHD only. Some of the T cells may derive from the graft donor.

The gene calls are TRBV7-6 and TRBJ2-1, with D possibly being TRBD1 (6 bases). Germline values: CDR1 SGHVS, CDR2 FNYEAQ. Between the trimmed V and J ends, which lost 2 bases and 10 bases, there was a span of 12 bases. The CDR3 covers 13 residues. The CDR3 spells CASSLYRAEEQFF. In nucleotides, the CDR3 is TGTGCCAGCAGCTTATACAGGGCCGAAGAGCAGTTCTTC.

V is TRBV28 and J is TRBJ1-1; tentatively, D is TRBD1 (5 bases). Trimming shortened V by 5 bases and J by 10 bases, and 20 bases separated the two germline ends. The CDR3 has 14 residues. Germline lookup yields CDR1 MDHEN and CDR2 SYDVKM. CDR3 loop: CASSQPRGDKGAFF. The CDR3 region has the DNA TGTGCCAGCAGTCAACCTCGGGGGGATAAAGGAGCTTTCTTT.

The genes are TRBV11-2 and TRBJ1-2; D is unclear. Per germline, CDR1 SGHAT and CDR2 FQNNGV. Trimming pared 2 bases from V and 4 bases from J, leaving 14 bases between. CDR3 length: 15 residues. CDR3 residues: CASSLLGREGYGYTF. CDR3 DNA: TGTGCCAGCAGCTTACTTGGAAGGGAGGGCTATGGCTACACCTTC.

DNA of the CDR3: TGTGCCAGTAGTATGGTCCTTGAGGCAGATACGCAGTATTTT. Translation gives CASSMVLEADTQYF. The chain couples TRBV19 to TRBJ2-3; no definite D call. This CDR3 comprises 14 residues. Germline V CDR1 and CDR2: LNHDA, SQIVND (reference sequence). Between the trimmed V and J ends, which lost 3 bases and 4 bases, there was a span of 11 bases.

V and J are TRBV19 and TRBJ2-1; 11 positions match TRBD2. V shed 8 bases, J shed 3 bases, and the junction held 12 bases outside the gene matches. Per the germline V gene, CDR1 is LNHDA and CDR2 is SQIVND (reference sequence). The CDR3 has 17 amino acids. DNA of the CDR3: TGTGCCAGTTTTAGCGGGAGGGCCTCGGGGAACTACAATGAGCAGTTCTTC. Its protein is CASFSGRASGNYNEQFF.